The 21 T cell receptor beta chains below were found in one sample sequenced in a study of technical replicates of blood from a handful of donors. The protocol was immunoSEQ multiplex PCR, while the TCRdb copy is restricted to in-frame clones and leaves out a portion. The sample comprises 72,000 or so clones, approximately 93% of which are singletons, and roughly 0.37% rests with the top ten. The sequenced sample was T cells isolated from PBMCs. The receptors were sampled from a human donor in good health.

The chain carries TRBV10-1 and TRBJ1-2, with TRBD1 matching 9 bases. This CDR3 has 15 amino acids. The germline gives CDR1 WNHNN, CDR2 SYGVQD (reference sequence). The J segment lost 3 bases and the V segment lost 6 bases, leaving 8 bases of the junction unmatched. CDR3 in DNA: TGCGCCAGCAGCGGGACAGGGCACCCCTACTATGGCTACACCTTC. The encoded protein is CASSGTGHPYYGYTF.

This clone was seen a few times. The rearrangement joins TRBV7-2 to TRBJ1-3; possible D gene TRBD1, 5 bases. With 3 bases removed from V and 9 bases from J, the gap between germline ends came to 15 bases. CDR1 and CDR2 (germline): SGHTA, FQGNSA. This CDR3 contains 14 residues. The CDR3 nucleotides read TGTGCCAGCAGCTTGTCTGGGGGAGGTTTCACCATATATTTT. Translated: CASSLSGGGFTIYF.

This chain uses TRBV2 with TRBJ2-7; 12 bases match TRBD1. Germline CDR1 reads SNHLY; CDR2 reads FYNNEI. This CDR3 has 17 amino acids. V was pared by 5 bases and J by 3 bases, with 11 bases of the junction left unmatched. The CDR3 sequence: CASSWDRGLNQDYEQYF. The CDR3 DNA reads as TGTGCCAGCAGTTGGGACAGGGGGCTAAACCAAGACTACGAGCAGTACTTC.

The chain combines TRBV25-1 with TRBJ2-5; D remains ambiguous. V lost 2 bases and J lost 4, with 17 bases in between. CDR3 length equals 16 residues. In germline, CDR1 is MGHDK, CDR2 SYGVNS. CDR3 amino acids: CASSERVGTLGETQYF. The CDR3 DNA sequence: TGTGCCAGCAGTGAACGAGTCGGAACCCTAGGAGAGACCCAGTACTTC.

A single count supports this clone. The chain couples TRBV2 to TRBJ2-1; TRBD1 might be the D (6 bases). The germline V gene encodes CDR1 SNHLY and CDR2 FYNNEI. The CDR3 is made up of 17 amino acids. The germline V and J ends were trimmed by 7 bases and 1 base, with 20 bases remaining between them. The CDR3 DNA sequence: TGTGCCAGCATGGGGGCCGCATCGTTTCCTTCCTACAATGAGCAGTTCTTC. It translates to CASMGAASFPSYNEQFF.

The chain carries TRBV6-1 and TRBJ2-1; TRBD2 aligns across 8 bases. V trimming: 2 bases; J trimming: 10 bases; junction bases outside the gene matches: 7. The CDR3 runs to 14 residues. Germline assignment: CDR1 MNHNS and CDR2 SASEGT. The CDR3 here is CASSEQREIREQFF. CDR3 in DNA: TGTGCCAGCAGTGAACAGCGGGAGATAAGGGAGCAGTTCTTC.

The chain has TRBV5-4 and TRBJ2-7; D not resolved. The CDR3 is 12 residues long. Germline V gene data show CDR1 as SGHNT and CDR2 as YYREEE (reference sequence). V was shortened by 4 bases and J by 6 bases, with 11 bases between the two germline ends. The CDR3 DNA reads TGTGCCAGCAGCAGTGAGGTGGGCGAGCAGTACTTC. Translating gives CASSSEVGEQYF.

The chain links TRBV15 to TRBJ2-2; 10 bases align to TRBD2. CDR3 size: 16 residues. The V segment lost 3 bases and the J segment 4 bases; nucleotides outside the gene matches: 5. Germline CDR1 reads LNHNV; CDR2 reads YYDKDF (reference sequence). The CDR3 here is CATSRHSGRPTGELFF. As DNA, the CDR3 is TGTGCCACCAGCAGGCATAGCGGGAGGCCCACCGGGGAGCTGTTTTTT.

The chain is built from TRBV5-1 and TRBJ2-7, with 7 bases identical to TRBD2. V shed 2 bases, J shed 5 bases, and the junction held 10 bases outside the gene matches. The CDR3 has 15 residues. Germline V lookup: CDR1 SGHRS, CDR2 YFSETQ. The CDR3 DNA reads as TGCGCCAGCAGCTTTGGGGGAGGGCCGATCCACGAGCAGTACTTC. This codes for CASSFGGGPIHEQYF.

This clone was observed a single time. This chain links TRBV11-2 with TRBJ1-4; D not certain. The CDR3 loop spans 14 amino acids. V dropped 5 bases and J dropped 0 bases, with 7 bases sitting between them. Germline CDR1 and CDR2: SGHAT and FQNNGV. The CDR3 coding sequence is TGTGCCAGCAGCCTTGACACAACTAATGAAAAACTGTTTTTT. Its translation: CASSLDTTNEKLFF.

This sequence joins TRBV30 and TRBJ1-2; TRBD1 might be the D (6 bases). CDR1 GTSNPN and CDR2 SVGIG come from the germline V gene (reference sequence). CDR3 size: 14 residues. V shed 3 bases and J shed 5 bases, with 16 bases lying between them. CDR3 protein: CAWSLLWTEYGYTF. The DNA for the CDR3 is TGTGCCTGGAGCTTACTCTGGACAGAATATGGCTACACCTTC.

The gene calls are TRBV5-4 and TRBJ1-1, with 8 positions matching TRBD1. Unmatched junction bases numbered 4, after V lost 4 bases and J lost 8 bases. This CDR3 spans 12 amino acids. CDR1 is SGHNT and CDR2 is YYREEE in the germline V gene (reference sequence). The CDR3 region has the DNA TGTGCCAGCAGCCTGGACAGGGTGGAAGCTTTCTTT. This codes for CASSLDRVEAFF.

The chain links TRBV6-1 to TRBJ1-2; possibly TRBD1 for D (5 bases). Germline CDR1 and CDR2: MNHNS and SASEGT. The CDR3 is 14 residues long. V was clipped by 7 bases and J by 5 bases, with 17 bases between them. CDR3 residues: CASNMLGDRYGYTF. The CDR3 DNA reads TGTGCCAGCAACATGCTAGGGGATAGGTATGGCTACACCTTC.

This clone was counted once. The chain has TRBV6-5 and TRBJ2-3; 10 bases are shared with TRBD2. The CDR3 is 15 amino acids. Germline V lookup: CDR1 MNHEY, CDR2 SVGAGI. The J segment lost 0 bases and the V segment lost 7 bases, leaving 4 bases of the junction unmatched. The CDR3, as DNA: TGTGCCAGCACCCCGACTAGCGGGAGCACAGATACGCAGTATTTT. This sequence encodes CASTPTSGSTDTQYF.

The chain uses TRBV9 and TRBJ2-7; 9 bases are shared with TRBD2. V lost 0 bases and J lost 5; bases outside the gene matches: 9. This CDR3 has 16 residues. Germline CDR1 is SGDLS and CDR2 is YYNGEE. The CDR3 DNA is TGTGCCAGCAGCGTAGCTCCTAGCGGGAAGGGTAACGAGCAGTACTTC. Its translation is CASSVAPSGKGNEQYF.

The chain joins TRBV4-2 to TRBJ1-1; D might be TRBD1 (6 bases). Germline loops: CDR1 LGHNA, CDR2 YNFKEQ. Trimming removed 6 bases at V and 7 bases at J, with 12 bases between. The CDR3 contains 12 residues. The CDR3 bases are TGTGCCAGCAGTCAGGACAGCGATGAAGCTTTCTTT. It is translated as CASSQDSDEAFF.

This chain joins TRBV29-1 and TRBJ1-4, with D uncertain. The CDR3 spans 14 residues. V lost 1 base and J lost 1, with 7 bases in between. In germline, CDR1 is SQVTM, CDR2 ANQGSEA. For the CDR3, the DNA is TGCAGCGTTGAAGTGGGAGGAACTAATGAAAAACTGTTTTTT. It is translated as CSVEVGGTNEKLFF.

This clone was detected once. The chain recombines TRBV19 with TRBJ1-1; no firm D call. Germline CDR1 is LNHDA and CDR2 is SQIVND (reference sequence). V was shortened by 5 bases and J by 0 bases, with 13 bases between the two germline ends. The CDR3 has 15 residues. The CDR3 sequence is CASSQRNIMNTEAFF. The CDR3 DNA reads TGTGCCAGTAGTCAGCGGAACATCATGAACACTGAAGCTTTCTTT.

The chain has TRBV30 and TRBJ2-1; 7 bases are a match to TRBD1. CDR3 length: 11 amino acids. With V trimmed by 2 bases and J by 15 bases, 7 bases remained unmatched. Germline loops: CDR1 GTSNPN, CDR2 SVGIG (reference sequence). CDR3 coding DNA: TGTGCCTGGAGTAAGACAGGGAGTCCGTTCTTC. Its protein product is CAWSKTGSPFF.

The chain recombines TRBV30 with TRBJ1-1, with unresolved D. From germline, CDR1 is GTSNPN and CDR2 SVGIG (reference sequence). The CDR3 length is 12 residues. The V end was cut by 2 bases, the J end by 4 bases, with 8 bases between. The CDR3 is CAWSPLSTEAFF. DNA for the CDR3: TGTGCCTGGAGTCCCCTTAGCACTGAAGCTTTCTTT.

J is TRBJ2-7 and V is TRBV10-1; 9 bases are a match to TRBD2. Germline V lookup: CDR1 WNHNN, CDR2 SYGVQD (reference sequence). J was trimmed by 5 bases and V by 3 bases; bases with no gene match: 5. The CDR3 covers 14 residues. CDR3 sequence (DNA): TGCGCCAGCAGTGATAGCGGGAGCTTTGACGAGCAGTACTTC. This translates into CASSDSGSFDEQYF.